Many counts were recorded for the clone carrying this TCR beta chain. Its target is unknown. This entry is derived from a study of T cells in Graves' hyperthyroidism and ophthalmopathy. The study included ophthalmopathy patients with Clinical Activity Score at least 3, NOSPECS grade at least 4 and duration under 3 months. Study outcomes and limitations: Appearing also in blood were most of the thyroid clonotypes expanded above 0.001.

The source material, RNA transcripts, was used to amplify TCR beta CDR3 regions. The HTBI primer set served for first-round RT-PCR of the TCR CDR3. TCRdb used MiXCR to reprocess the multiplex PCR reads, holding one entry per CDR3 protein. The top ten hold approximately 57% of the sample, which has roughly 280,000 distinct CDR3 sequences, about a sixth seen once. This CDR3 spans 14 amino acids. The germline V and J ends were trimmed by 7 bases and 5 bases, with 17 bases remaining between them. V usage is TRBV12-3 or TRBV12-4 and J usage is TRBJ1-2; tentatively, D is TRBD1 (5 bases). The specimen sequenced was blood. This clonotype originated in a woman in her sixties or seventies with Graves' ophthalmopathy. The chain's CDR3 is CASTMTDPLYGYTF. The DNA for the CDR3 is TGTGCCAGCACAATGACAGATCCTCTTTATGGCTACACCTTC.